This T cell receptor (beta chain) was recorded in a study of metastatic and nonmetastatic thyroid tumors. This clone qualifies as medium-sized (0.01 to 0.1%). The CDR3 extends over 13 amino acids. Germline values: CDR1 WSHSY, CDR2 SAAADI. V was trimmed by 7 bases and J by 4 bases, leaving 10 bases between them. TCRdb re-called clones from the PCR reads using MiXCR. The sample gives 15,000 to 20,000 clones, approximately 14% of which show up once; 17% is in the top ten. All patients reached thyroid surgery having received no treatment beforehand. The sample was blood. The chain has TRBV10-2 and TRBJ2-2; possibly TRBD1 for D (5 bases). This clonotype originated in a female donor with papillary thyroid cancer or a benign thyroid nodule (not recorded which). Some clones in this sample may be carry-over from other donors' samples. CDR3 sequence reads: CASTWGITGELFF. The CDR3 nucleotides read TGCGCCAGCACCTGGGGCATCACCGGGGAGCTGTTTTTT.